This TCR beta chain derives from a study of PD-L1 blockade in urothelial cancer. About the study: Analysis of blood occurred 3 weeks (second dose) and 6 weeks after treatment start.

CDR1 MNHEY and CDR2 SVGAGI come from the germline V gene. The CDR3 has 14 amino acids. V lost 6 bases to trimming and J lost 7 bases, with 13 bases between them. Assay: immunoSEQ multiplex PCR; the TCRdb copy retains only in-frame clones and omits some. Found here are approximately 45,000 clones, 75% to 90% of them singletons; the top ten hold roughly 1.8%. Described time point: pretreatment peripheral blood. Peripheral blood mononuclear cells were collected from every patient before and during treatment, yielding between 1 and 8 samples per patient. V usage is TRBV6-5 and J usage is TRBJ1-6, with D perhaps matching TRBD1 (5 bases). The receptor's source is a man aged 50 or older with urothelial cancer. Source: PBMCs, taken around atezolizumab (anti-PD-L1) treatment. In DNA form, the CDR3 reads TGTGCCAGCAGCCCCGTGGGGGGGAATTCACCCCTCCACTTT. Translated: CASSPVGGNSPLHF.